This T cell receptor beta chain originates from a study of blood T cell repertoires in COVID-19 (dated by TCRdb to 2019 to 2021). Regarding the complete study: Collaborator samples came from the United States, Italy and Spain and covered acute and convalescent phases of COVID-19. Nearly every sample came with metadata listing a de-identified subject ID, COVID-19 status, age in years and sex. The material from the prospective study consisted of cDNA or gDNA derived from T cells, B-cell-depleted T cells, or PBMCs. Where available, HLA class I and class II types were obtained from metadata supplied by the sample provider rather than from assay-based typing. The samples were drawn from the first 160 participants of the ongoing ImmuneRACE study and from some 1,300 subjects provided by 6 global collaborators. Subjects who had been exposed to COVID-19, were actively infected with it, or had recovered from it provided the deeply sampled blood TCRbeta repertoires that made up the dataset. The repertoires were released in a freely available public database intended as a resource for research on the immune response to SARS-CoV-2.

From cysteine to phenylalanine, the CDR3 is 15 amino acids long. The sequence is cut down to CDR3 DNA, 45 bases in frame from base 1. Participants in the prospective study were aged 18 to 89 years, lived in some 24 United States geographic areas, and enrolled through a virtual design. Cohort assignment in the prospective study relied on participant-reported clinical history from a screening survey and a study questionnaire. Mobile phlebotomists in the prospective study collected whole blood, serum and a nasopharyngeal or oropharyngeal swab from every participant. Participants in the prospective study had the option to provide additional blood draws and questionnaires over a 2-month period. Before DNA extraction, blood samples from the prospective study were shipped at room temperature or frozen. The immunoSEQ Assay, a bias-controlled multiplex PCR, was used to amplify TCRbeta CDR3 regions from genomic DNA. Per the source publication's procedure: Within the assay, amplification of reference gene primers was used to estimate how many nucleated cells each sample contained. To quantify the absolute abundance of each unique TCRbeta CDR3 rearrangement, sequence reads were collapsed and filtered. For each sample, productive Simpson clonality was calculated as the square root of Simpson's diversity index across productive rearrangements. Entries here come from immuneACCESS through TCRdb and include only in-frame sequences with V and J called. Some clones fail to appear in such tables; in the studies checked, an unresolved V gene covers under half of the shortfall, and the cause of the remainder is unknown. V, J and clone size are taken as reported in that table, and D and trimming were inferred from the DNA itself. Counted in this sample were about 240,000 clones; 70% to 90% of them appeared once. Around 3.3% of the sample is taken by the ten largest.

A remark on this clone: It has no known antigen specificity. Base qualities are missing; no much larger clone stands one base away.

Results the study describes overall, beyond this receptor: The quantity of clinical and demographic metadata differed by source and by participant and was supplied without curation.

The clonotype originates from a middle-aged woman with acute COVID-19. The specimen was PBMCs or T cells enriched from blood (not recorded which). Rearrangement joined TRBV12-2 to TRBJ1-2. TRBV12-2 is described as a pseudogene. The nucleotide sequence is TGTGCAAGTCGCTTGGTAGGGGGGAGGGGCTATGGCTACACCTTC. Its protein reads: CASRLVGGRGYGYTF.